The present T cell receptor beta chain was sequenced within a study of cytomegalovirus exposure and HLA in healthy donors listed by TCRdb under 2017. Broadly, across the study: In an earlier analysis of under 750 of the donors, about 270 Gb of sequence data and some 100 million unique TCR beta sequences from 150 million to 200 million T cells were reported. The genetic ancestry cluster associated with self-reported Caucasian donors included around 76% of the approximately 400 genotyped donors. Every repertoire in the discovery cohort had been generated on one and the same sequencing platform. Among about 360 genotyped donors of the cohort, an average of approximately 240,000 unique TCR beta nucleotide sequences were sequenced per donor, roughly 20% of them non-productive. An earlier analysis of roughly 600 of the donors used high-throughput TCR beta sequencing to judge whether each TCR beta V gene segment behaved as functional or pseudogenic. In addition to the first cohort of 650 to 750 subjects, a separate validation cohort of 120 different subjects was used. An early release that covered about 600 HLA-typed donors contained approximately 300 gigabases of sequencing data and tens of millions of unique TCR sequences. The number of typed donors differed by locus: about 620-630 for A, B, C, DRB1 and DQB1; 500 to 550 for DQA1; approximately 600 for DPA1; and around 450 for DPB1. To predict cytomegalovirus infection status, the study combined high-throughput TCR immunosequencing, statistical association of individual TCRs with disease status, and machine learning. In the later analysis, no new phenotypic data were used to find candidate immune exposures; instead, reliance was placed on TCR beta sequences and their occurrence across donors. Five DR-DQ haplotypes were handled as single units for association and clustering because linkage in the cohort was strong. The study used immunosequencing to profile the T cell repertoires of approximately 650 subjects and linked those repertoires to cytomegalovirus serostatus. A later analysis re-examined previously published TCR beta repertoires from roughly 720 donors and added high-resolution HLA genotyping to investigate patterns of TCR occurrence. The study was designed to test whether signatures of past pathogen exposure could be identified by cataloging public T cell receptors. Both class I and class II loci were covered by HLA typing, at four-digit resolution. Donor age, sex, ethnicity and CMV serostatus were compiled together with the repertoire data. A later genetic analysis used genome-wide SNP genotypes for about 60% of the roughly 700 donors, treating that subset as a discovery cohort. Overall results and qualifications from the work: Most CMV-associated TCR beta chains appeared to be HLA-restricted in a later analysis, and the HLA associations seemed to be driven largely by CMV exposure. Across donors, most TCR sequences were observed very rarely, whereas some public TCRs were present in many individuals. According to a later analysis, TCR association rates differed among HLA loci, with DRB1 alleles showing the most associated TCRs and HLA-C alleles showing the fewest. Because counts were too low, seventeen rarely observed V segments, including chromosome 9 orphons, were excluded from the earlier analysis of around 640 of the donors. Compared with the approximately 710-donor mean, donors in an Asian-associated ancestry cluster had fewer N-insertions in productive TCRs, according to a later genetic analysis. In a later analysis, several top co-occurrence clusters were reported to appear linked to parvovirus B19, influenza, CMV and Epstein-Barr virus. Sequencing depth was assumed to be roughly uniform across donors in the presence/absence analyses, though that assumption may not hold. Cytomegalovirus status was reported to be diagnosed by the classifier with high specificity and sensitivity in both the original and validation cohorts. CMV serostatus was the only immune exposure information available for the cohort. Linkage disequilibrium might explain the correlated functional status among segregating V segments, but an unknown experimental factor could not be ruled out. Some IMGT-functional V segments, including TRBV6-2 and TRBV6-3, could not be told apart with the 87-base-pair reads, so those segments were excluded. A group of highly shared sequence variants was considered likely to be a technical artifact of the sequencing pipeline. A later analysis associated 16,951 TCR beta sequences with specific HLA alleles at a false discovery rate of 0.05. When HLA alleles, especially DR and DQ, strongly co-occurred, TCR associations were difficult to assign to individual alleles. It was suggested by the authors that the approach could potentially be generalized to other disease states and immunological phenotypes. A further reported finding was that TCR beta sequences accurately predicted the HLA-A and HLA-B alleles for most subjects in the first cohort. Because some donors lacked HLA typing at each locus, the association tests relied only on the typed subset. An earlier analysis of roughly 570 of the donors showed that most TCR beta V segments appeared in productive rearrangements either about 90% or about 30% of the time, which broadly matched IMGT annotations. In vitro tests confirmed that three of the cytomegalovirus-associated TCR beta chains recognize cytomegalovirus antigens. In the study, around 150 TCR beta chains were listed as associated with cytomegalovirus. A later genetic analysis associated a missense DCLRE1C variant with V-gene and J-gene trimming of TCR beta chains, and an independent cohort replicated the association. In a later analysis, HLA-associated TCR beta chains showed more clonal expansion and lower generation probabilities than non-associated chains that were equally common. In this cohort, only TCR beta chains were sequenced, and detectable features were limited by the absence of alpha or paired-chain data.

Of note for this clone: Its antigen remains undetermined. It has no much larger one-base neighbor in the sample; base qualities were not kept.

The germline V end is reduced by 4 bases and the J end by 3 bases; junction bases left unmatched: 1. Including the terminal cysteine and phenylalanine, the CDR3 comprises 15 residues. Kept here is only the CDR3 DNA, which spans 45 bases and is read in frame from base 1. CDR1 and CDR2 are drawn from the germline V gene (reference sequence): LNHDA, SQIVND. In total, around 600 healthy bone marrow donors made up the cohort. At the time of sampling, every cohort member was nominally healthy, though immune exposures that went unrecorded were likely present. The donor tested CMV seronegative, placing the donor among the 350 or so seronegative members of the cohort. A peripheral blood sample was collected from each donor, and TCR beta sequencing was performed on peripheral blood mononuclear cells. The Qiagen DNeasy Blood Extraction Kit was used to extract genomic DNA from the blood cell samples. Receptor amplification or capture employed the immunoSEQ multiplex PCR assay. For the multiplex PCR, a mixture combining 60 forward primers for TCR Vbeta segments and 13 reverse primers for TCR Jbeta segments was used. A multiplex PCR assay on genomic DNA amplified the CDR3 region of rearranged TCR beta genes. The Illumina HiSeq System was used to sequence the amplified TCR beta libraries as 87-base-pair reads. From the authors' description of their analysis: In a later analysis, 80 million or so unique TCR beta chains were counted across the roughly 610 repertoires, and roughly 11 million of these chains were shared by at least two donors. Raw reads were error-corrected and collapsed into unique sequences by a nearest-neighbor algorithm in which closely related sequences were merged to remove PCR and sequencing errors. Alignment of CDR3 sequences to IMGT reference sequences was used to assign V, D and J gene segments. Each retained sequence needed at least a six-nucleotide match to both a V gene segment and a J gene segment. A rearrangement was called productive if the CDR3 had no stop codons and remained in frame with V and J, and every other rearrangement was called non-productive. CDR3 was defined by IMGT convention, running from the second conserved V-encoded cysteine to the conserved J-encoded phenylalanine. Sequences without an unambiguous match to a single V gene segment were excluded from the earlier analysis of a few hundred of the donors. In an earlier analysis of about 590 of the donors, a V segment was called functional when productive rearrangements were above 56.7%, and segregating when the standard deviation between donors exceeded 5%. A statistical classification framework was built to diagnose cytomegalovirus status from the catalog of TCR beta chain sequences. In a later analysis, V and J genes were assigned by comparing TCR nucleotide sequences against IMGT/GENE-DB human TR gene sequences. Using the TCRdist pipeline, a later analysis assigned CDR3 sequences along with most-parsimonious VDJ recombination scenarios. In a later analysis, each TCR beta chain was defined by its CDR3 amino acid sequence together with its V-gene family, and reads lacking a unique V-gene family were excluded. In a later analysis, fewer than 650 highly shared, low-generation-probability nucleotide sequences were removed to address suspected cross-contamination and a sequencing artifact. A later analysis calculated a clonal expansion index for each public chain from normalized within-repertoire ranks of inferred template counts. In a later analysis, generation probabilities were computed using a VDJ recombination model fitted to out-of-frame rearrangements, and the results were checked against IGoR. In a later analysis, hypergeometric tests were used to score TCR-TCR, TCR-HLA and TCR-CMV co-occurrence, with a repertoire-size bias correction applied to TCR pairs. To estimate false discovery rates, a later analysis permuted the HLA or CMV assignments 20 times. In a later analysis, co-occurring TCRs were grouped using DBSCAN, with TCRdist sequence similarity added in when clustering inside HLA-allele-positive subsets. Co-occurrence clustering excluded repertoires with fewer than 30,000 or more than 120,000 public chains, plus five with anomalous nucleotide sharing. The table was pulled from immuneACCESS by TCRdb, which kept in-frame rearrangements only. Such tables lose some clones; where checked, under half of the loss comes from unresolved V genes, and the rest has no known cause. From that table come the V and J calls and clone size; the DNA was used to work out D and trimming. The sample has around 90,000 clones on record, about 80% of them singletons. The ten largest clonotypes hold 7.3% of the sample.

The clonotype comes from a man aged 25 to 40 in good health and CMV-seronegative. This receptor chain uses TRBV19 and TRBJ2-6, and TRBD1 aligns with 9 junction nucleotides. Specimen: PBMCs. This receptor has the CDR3 CASSRTGVGANVLTF. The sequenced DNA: TGTGCCAGTAGTAGGACAGGGGTTGGGGCCAACGTCCTGACTTTC.